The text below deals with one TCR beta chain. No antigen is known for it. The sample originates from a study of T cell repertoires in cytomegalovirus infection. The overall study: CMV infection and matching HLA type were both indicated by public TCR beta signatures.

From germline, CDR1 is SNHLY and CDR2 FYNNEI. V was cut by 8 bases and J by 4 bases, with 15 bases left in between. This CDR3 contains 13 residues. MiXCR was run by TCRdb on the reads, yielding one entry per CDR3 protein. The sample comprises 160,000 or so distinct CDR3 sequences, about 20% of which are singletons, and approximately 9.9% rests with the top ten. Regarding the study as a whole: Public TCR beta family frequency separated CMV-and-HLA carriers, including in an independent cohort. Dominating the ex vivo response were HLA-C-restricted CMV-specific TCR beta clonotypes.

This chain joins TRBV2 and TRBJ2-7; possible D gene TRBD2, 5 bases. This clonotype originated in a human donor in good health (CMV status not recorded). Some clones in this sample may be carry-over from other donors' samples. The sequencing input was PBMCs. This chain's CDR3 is CASQSVRGYEQYF. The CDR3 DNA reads TGTGCCAGCCAAAGTGTCCGGGGTTACGAGCAGTACTTC.